The 14 T cell receptor beta chains in this list originate from one sample, sequenced in a study of blood T cell repertoires in COVID-19. Using immunoSEQ multiplex PCR, the repertoire was profiled, and TCRdb retains in-frame clones only, with some absent. The sample shows over 200,000 clones, approximately 91% of them seen only once. Sequencing was performed on peripheral blood. These receptors all stem from a woman in her fifties or sixties with acute or convalescent COVID-19.

This clone was seen more than once but under ten times. CDR3 nucleotides: TGTGCCAGCAAGGACAGGTCTAATTCACCCCTCCACTTT. It translates to CASKDRSNSPLHF. This chain uses TRBV28 with TRBJ1-6, with 7 bases aligning to TRBD1. The V gene's germline CDR1 is MDHEN and CDR2 SYDVKM. Trimming at V came to 7 bases and at J to 6 bases, leaving 3 bases not matched to a gene. The CDR3 length is 13 residues.

Details on this clone: At the DNA level, this CDR3 is encoded by other sequences in the same sample as well. This chain connects TRBV7-9 to TRBJ1-5; 8 bases map to TRBD1. The CDR3 is 14 amino acids. The V segment lost 2 bases and the J segment 4 bases; nucleotides outside the gene matches: 1. Germline V CDR1 and CDR2: SEHNR, FQNEAQ (reference sequence). In DNA form, the CDR3 reads TGTGCCAGCAGCTTAACAGGGGGAAATCAGCCCCAGCATTTT. Amino acid sequence: CASSLTGGNQPQHF.

The rearrangement joins TRBV5-1 to TRBJ2-3; 10 nucleotides agree with TRBD2. This CDR3 is 18 amino acids long. Germline V gene lookup returns CDR1 SGHRS and CDR2 YFSETQ. V gave up 2 bases and J gave up 0 bases; unmatched junction bases: 9. The CDR3 region is CASSFLSLAGASTDTQYF. DNA for the CDR3: TGCGCCAGCAGCTTCCTTTCTCTAGCGGGGGCCAGCACAGATACGCAGTATTTT.

The genes are TRBV5-1 and TRBJ2-3, with a tentative D call TRBD1 (5 bases). The CDR3 is 17 residues long. Per the germline V gene, CDR1 is SGHRS and CDR2 is YFSETQ. V dropped 0 bases and J dropped 0 bases, with 14 bases sitting between them. The CDR3 loop reads CASSLGAIQGSTDTQYF. CDR3 nucleotides: TGCGCCAGCAGCTTGGGGGCTATCCAGGGTAGCACAGATACGCAGTATTTT.

The rearrangement links TRBV29-1 to TRBJ2-4, with 11 bases identical to TRBD1. The ends lost 7 bases at V and 8 bases at J; junction bases unmatched: 7. The CDR3 contains 13 residues. CDR1 and CDR2 from the germline V gene are SQVTM and ANQGSEA. CDR3 amino acids: CSAAGTGGDIQYF. As DNA, the CDR3 is TGCAGCGCAGCGGGGACAGGGGGGGACATTCAGTACTTC.

V gene TRBV2 combines with J gene TRBJ2-1; 14 nucleotides match TRBD2. Germline CDR1 is SNHLY and CDR2 is FYNNEI. The CDR3 is made up of 18 amino acids. V gave up 8 bases and J gave up 9 bases; unmatched junction bases: 18. The CDR3 bases are TGTGCCAGCCGTGTCCCGGGACTAGCGGGGGCGGTTGGTAGTGAGCAGTTCTTC. Its translation: CASRVPGLAGAVGSEQFF.

The count of this clone is one. The genes are TRBV5-1 and TRBJ1-6, with D maybe TRBD1 (6 bases). Deletions cut 5 bases from V and 5 bases from J, with 14 bases between. Germline V gene sequence: CDR1 SGHRS, CDR2 YFSETQ. The CDR3 totals 15 residues. CDR3: CASRLQTGNNSPLHF. Here the CDR3 DNA reads TGCGCCAGCAGGCTTCAAACAGGGAATAATTCACCCCTCCACTTT.

This rearrangement joins TRBV6-2 or TRBV6-3 to TRBJ1-1, with 9 bases matching TRBD1. V was pared by 2 bases and J by 2 bases, with 12 bases of the junction left unmatched. The germline V gene encodes CDR1 MNHEY and CDR2 SVGEGT. This CDR3 is 18 amino acids long. Written as DNA, the CDR3 is TGTGCCAGCAGTTACAAGTCGGGGACAGGGCTTATAAACACTGAAGCTTTCTTT. Protein sequence: CASSYKSGTGLINTEAFF.

The chain combines TRBV6-5 with TRBJ1-4; TRBD1 aligns across 11 bases. The CDR3 contains 15 residues. The ends lost 8 bases at V and 4 bases at J; junction bases unmatched: 6. CDR1 MNHEY and CDR2 SVGAGI come from the germline V gene. For the CDR3, the DNA is TGTGCCAGCCGGGACAGGGGGGATTTTAATGAAAAACTGTTTTTT. It encodes CASRDRGDFNEKLFF.

The J gene is TRBJ1-2, the V gene TRBV6-1; D call uncertain. The germline V and J ends were trimmed by 0 bases and 4 bases, with 15 bases remaining between them. CDR3 length equals 16 residues. The germline V gene encodes CDR1 MNHNS and CDR2 SASEGT. CDR3 protein: CASSEAISSPFYGYTF. The CDR3, as DNA: TGTGCCAGCAGTGAAGCGATTTCCAGTCCCTTCTATGGCTACACCTTC.

CDR3 coding DNA: TGTGCCTTATCCCCGCGGGAGGTCACCGGGGAGCTGTTTTTT. Translated, it gives CALSPREVTGELFF. The chain is built from TRBV28 and TRBJ2-2; 8 bases fit TRBD2. The CDR3 is 14 residues long. Trimming removed 11 bases from V and 4 bases from J; junction bases left unmatched: 9. Germline V CDR1 and CDR2: MDHEN, SYDVKM.

The V call is TRBV29-1, the J call TRBJ1-1; 7 positions match TRBD1. Per germline, CDR1 SQVTM and CDR2 ANQGSEA. The CDR3 is made up of 14 amino acids. J was trimmed by 3 bases and V by 7 bases; bases with no gene match: 11. The CDR3 spells CSARGHTGHTEAFF. The CDR3 bases are TGCAGCGCGAGGGGGCATACGGGGCACACTGAAGCTTTCTTT.

This chain connects TRBV7-9 to TRBJ1-3, with 9 bases lining up with TRBD1. The V gene's germline CDR1 is SEHNR and CDR2 FQNEAQ (reference sequence). This CDR3 has 13 residues. V was clipped by 5 bases and J by 11 bases; unmatched bases: 7. DNA of the CDR3: TGTGCCAGCAGCCAGGGGGACAGGGTACCCATATATTTT. This sequence encodes CASSQGDRVPIYF.

This chain links TRBV7-2 with TRBJ1-5; D is uncertain. The CDR3 is made up of 12 amino acids. Germline values: CDR1 SGHTA, CDR2 FQGNSA. The V end was cut by 1 base, the J end by 5 bases, with 3 bases between. The CDR3 DNA reads as TGTGCCAGCAGCTTAGTCGATCAGCCCCAGCATTTT. It translates to CASSLVDQPQHF.